A single sample is the source of the 24 T cell receptor beta chains below, sequenced in a study of cytomegalovirus exposure and HLA in healthy donors. Clones were sequenced by immunoSEQ multiplex PCR, and TCRdb holds only the in-frame ones, with some missing. The table has more than 120,000 clones, around 87% seen once. Specimen: PBMCs. These receptors all come from a man aged 18 to 29 in good health and CMV-seropositive.

Here the CDR3 reads CASSLTSGAPGDTQYF. In nucleotides, the CDR3 is TGTGCCAGCAGCCTCACTAGCGGGGCCCCGGGGGATACGCAGTATTTT. The rearrangement uses TRBV6-6 and TRBJ2-3, with TRBD2 matching 10 bases. CDR1 is MNHNY and CDR2 is SVGAGI in the germline V gene (reference sequence). The CDR3 loop spans 16 amino acids. J lost 6 bases, V lost 6 bases, and 12 bases had no gene match.

V is TRBV7-6 and J is TRBJ2-2, with 7 bases aligning to TRBD1. This CDR3 region has 13 residues. Germline trimming cut 5 bases from V and 6 bases from J; bases unmatched to any gene: 3. Germline V gene sequence: CDR1 SGHVS, CDR2 FNYEAQ. The CDR3 nucleotides read TGTGCCAGCAGCCACGACAGGGCCGGGGAGCTGTTTTTT. This encodes CASSHDRAGELFF.

V and J are TRBV2 and TRBJ2-3; possibly TRBD1 for D (5 bases). V was cut by 6 bases and J by 0 bases, with 10 bases left in between. The CDR3 has 14 residues. The germline gives CDR1 SNHLY, CDR2 FYNNEI. CDR3 in amino acids: CASRRTRSTDTQYF. The CDR3 nucleotides read TGTGCCAGCAGGAGGACACGGAGCACAGATACGCAGTATTTT.

This chain uses TRBV7-3 with TRBJ2-1, with 9 bases fitting TRBD2. The CDR3 runs 14 residues. Germline CDR1 and CDR2: SGHTA and FQGTGA. The V segment lost 2 bases and the J segment 9 bases; nucleotides outside the gene matches: 5. CDR3 coding DNA: TGTGCCAGCAGCTTAGGGACTAGCCGGGGTGAGCAGTTCTTC. Amino acids: CASSLGTSRGEQFF.

The chain employs TRBV18 and TRBJ2-7; D is unresolved. V lost 4 bases and J lost 6, with 19 bases in between. CDR3 length: 15 amino acids. In germline, CDR1 is KGHSH, CDR2 LQKENI. CDR3 sequence reads: CASSRLSVPSFEQYF. The CDR3 nucleotides read TGTGCCAGCTCACGCCTTTCGGTTCCCTCTTTCGAGCAGTACTTC.

This chain joins TRBV5-1 and TRBJ1-1; D might be TRBD1 (5 bases). The CDR3 has 12 amino acids. Germline loops: CDR1 SGHRS, CDR2 YFSETQ. Trimming cost V 5 bases and J 2 bases, with 7 bases left between them. The CDR3: CASRQGNTEAFF. The CDR3 DNA reads as TGCGCCAGCAGGCAGGGTAACACTGAAGCTTTCTTT.

The rearrangement joins TRBV7-9 to TRBJ1-2; D remains ambiguous. The CDR3 is 12 residues long. V lost 3 bases and J lost 3, with 5 bases in between. Germline CDR1 SEHNR, CDR2 FQNEAQ (reference sequence). The CDR3 reads CASSFEDYGYTF. In DNA, the CDR3 is TGTGCCAGCAGCTTTGAGGACTATGGCTACACCTTC.

This chain uses TRBV5-6 with TRBJ1-6; 8 bases are a match to TRBD1. With 2 bases clipped from V and 10 bases from J, the junction kept 11 bases outside the gene matches. Looked up from germline, CDR1 is SGHDT and CDR2 is YYEEEE. This CDR3 is 16 amino acids long. The CDR3 loop reads CASSFGWTGNGSPLHF. The CDR3 coding sequence is TGTGCCAGCAGCTTTGGGTGGACAGGGAACGGGTCACCCCTCCACTTT.

V and J are TRBV6-5 and TRBJ1-1, with unresolved D. Germline V gene lookup returns CDR1 MNHEY and CDR2 SVGAGI. Deletions cut 6 bases from V and 0 bases from J, with 8 bases between. The CDR3 consists of 13 residues. CDR3 region: CASRVRLNTEAFF. CDR3 in DNA: TGTGCCAGCAGGGTCAGGTTGAACACTGAAGCTTTCTTT.

This clone is a singleton in its sample. The CDR3 spells CASSQNRDFRMDGYTF. CDR3 bases: TGTGCCAGCAGCCAAAACCGGGACTTCAGGATGGATGGCTACACCTTC. The chain uses TRBV5-4 and TRBJ1-2, with D possibly being TRBD1 (5 bases). CDR3 size: 16 residues. The germline V and J ends were trimmed by 4 bases and 6 bases, with 22 bases remaining between them. Germline CDR1 and CDR2: SGHNT and YYREEE (reference sequence).

The chain combines TRBV10-1 with TRBJ2-1; 13 positions agree with TRBD2. This CDR3 is 17 amino acids long. Germline V lookup: CDR1 WNHNN, CDR2 SYGVQD (reference sequence). V lost 0 bases, J lost 8 bases, and 7 bases stayed unmatched. The CDR3 loop is CASSESFRTSGRDEQFF. As DNA, the CDR3 is TGCGCCAGCAGTGAGTCTTTTCGGACTAGCGGGAGAGATGAGCAGTTCTTC.

The chain employs TRBV10-1 and TRBJ2-7; D is possibly TRBD2 (6 bases). In germline, CDR1 is WNHNN, CDR2 SYGVQD (reference sequence). Trimming pared 3 bases from V and 9 bases from J, leaving 18 bases between. The CDR3 runs 14 residues. The CDR3 loop is CASSETGLNGGQYF. The CDR3 DNA reads TGCGCCAGCAGTGAAACGGGACTCAACGGCGGGCAGTACTTC.

This clone showed up just once. The CDR3 sequence: CATLRAPRGANTGELFF. CDR3 in DNA: TGTGCCACGCTCAGGGCCCCTAGGGGCGCGAACACCGGGGAGCTGTTTTTT. The J gene is TRBJ2-2, the V gene TRBV10-3; maybe TRBD1 (5 bases). In germline, CDR1 is ENHRY, CDR2 SYGVKD. This CDR3 has 17 residues. The ends were cut back, 10 bases at V and 0 bases at J, with 21 bases in the middle.

This clone appeared once. The rearrangement links TRBV5-1 to TRBJ2-2; 8 positions match TRBD2. The junction had 10 bases not matched to a gene; V was cut back by 9 bases and J by 6 bases. There are 14 residues in the CDR3. Germline V gives CDR1 SGHRS, CDR2 YFSETQ. The CDR3 DNA reads as TGCGCCACCAAAGCGGGGGCAGAGGCCGGGGAGCTGTTTTTT. It is translated as CATKAGAEAGELFF.

The chain joins TRBV2 to TRBJ1-2; perhaps TRBD1 as D (5 bases). The CDR3 contains 13 residues. Germline-derived CDR1 and CDR2 are SNHLY and FYNNEI. The V and J ends lost 7 bases and 7 bases respectively, with 16 bases between them. The CDR3: CASTYSGSGGYTF. As DNA, the CDR3 is TGTGCCAGCACGTATTCAGGGTCGGGTGGCTACACCTTC.

The chain links TRBV7-8 to TRBJ2-1, with TRBD2 matching over 7 bases. The length of the CDR3 is 12 residues. Germline loops: CDR1 SGHVS, CDR2 FQNEAQ. V lost 6 bases, J lost 7 bases, and 3 bases stayed unmatched. CDR3 DNA sequence: TGTGCCAGCAGTGGTAGCGGGAATGAGCAGTTCTTC. This gives the protein CASSGSGNEQFF.

The CDR3 sequence: CASSPSFDAGPGKLFF. The DNA of the CDR3 is TGTGCCAGCTCCCCGAGTTTTGATGCAGGGCCGGGAAAACTGTTTTTT. This chain joins TRBV18 and TRBJ1-4; possible D gene TRBD1, 5 bases. Germline CDR1 KGHSH, CDR2 LQKENI. CDR3 size: 16 residues. Trimming pared 6 bases from V and 10 bases from J, leaving 24 bases between.

The V call is TRBV5-5, the J call TRBJ1-2; TRBD1 is a possible D gene (5 bases). Germline values: CDR1 SGHKS, CDR2 YYEKEE (reference sequence). This CDR3 has 13 residues. V lost 2 bases and J 4 bases, leaving 9 bases between the germline ends. Here the CDR3 DNA reads TGTGCCAGCAGCTTCGGGGGAGGCTATGGCTACACCTTC. Its translation is CASSFGGGYGYTF.

This clone was observed a single time. As DNA, the CDR3 is TGTGCCAGCAGTGCTTTTAGTCTAGGGAACACTGAAGCTTTCTTT. Translation gives CASSAFSLGNTEAFF. This rearrangement joins TRBV2 to TRBJ1-1; D ambiguous. CDR3 length: 15 amino acids. V was trimmed by 4 bases and J by 1 base, leaving 13 bases between them. The V gene's germline CDR1 is SNHLY and CDR2 FYNNEI. Supplemented by reference TRBV2 and TRBJ1-1, the full variable domain reads EPEVTQTPSHQVTQMGQEVILRCVPISNHLYFYWYRQILGQKVEFLVSFYNNEISEKSEIFDDQFSVERPDGSNFTLKIRSTKLEDSAMYFCASSAFSLGNTEAFFGQGTRLTVV.

The chain uses TRBV10-3 and TRBJ2-7; D is undetermined. Germline loops: CDR1 ENHRY, CDR2 SYGVKD. The V gene lost 3 bases and the J gene lost 2 bases, with 5 bases spanning the gap. CDR3 size: 12 residues. The CDR3 loop is CAISEITYEQYF. CDR3 sequence (DNA): TGTGCCATCAGTGAAATTACCTACGAGCAGTACTTC.

This clone has only a few counts. The CDR3: CASLLAGTDTQYF. In DNA form, the CDR3 reads TGTGCCAGCTTACTGGCGGGCACAGATACGCAGTATTTT. The chain carries TRBV11-2 and TRBJ2-3; D is unclear. V was shortened by 8 bases and J by 1 base, with 10 bases between the two germline ends. CDR1 and CDR2 (germline): SGHAT, FQNNGV. The CDR3 is 13 residues long.

The gene calls are TRBV19 and TRBJ1-4; D remains unclear. Germline loops: CDR1 LNHDA, CDR2 SQIVND (reference sequence). This CDR3 contains 13 residues. V lost 9 bases and J lost 0, with 8 bases in between. The chain's CDR3 is CASSRATNEKLFF. CDR3 bases: TGTGCCAGCTCTCGGGCAACTAATGAAAAACTGTTTTTT.

The rearrangement joins TRBV7-3 to TRBJ2-5; 11 nucleotides match TRBD1. CDR3 size: 15 residues. With V trimmed by 5 bases and J by 2 bases, 4 bases remained unmatched. Germline V gene lookup returns CDR1 SGHTA and CDR2 FQGTGA. CDR3 bases: TGTGCCAGCAGCCTAGGACAGGGGGCACAAGAGACCCAGTACTTC. Translated: CASSLGQGAQETQYF.

The CDR3 coding sequence is TGTGCCAGCAGCGACGGGACCCGGGGGTCTCCAGATACGCAGTATTTT. This translates into CASSDGTRGSPDTQYF. The chain joins TRBV5-4 to TRBJ2-3; possibly TRBD2 for D (6 bases). Germline values: CDR1 SGHNT, CDR2 YYREEE (reference sequence). The CDR3 covers 16 residues. V lost 4 bases and J lost 4, with 19 bases in between.